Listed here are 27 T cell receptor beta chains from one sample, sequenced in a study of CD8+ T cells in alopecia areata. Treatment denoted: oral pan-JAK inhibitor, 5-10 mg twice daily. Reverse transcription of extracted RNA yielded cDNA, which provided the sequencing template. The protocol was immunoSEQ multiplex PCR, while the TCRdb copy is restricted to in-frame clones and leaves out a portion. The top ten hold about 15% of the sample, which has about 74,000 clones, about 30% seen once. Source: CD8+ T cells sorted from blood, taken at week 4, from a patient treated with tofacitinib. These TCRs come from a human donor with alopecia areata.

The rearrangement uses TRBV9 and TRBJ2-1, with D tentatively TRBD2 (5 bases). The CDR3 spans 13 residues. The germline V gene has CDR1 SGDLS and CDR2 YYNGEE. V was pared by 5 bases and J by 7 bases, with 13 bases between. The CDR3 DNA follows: TGTGCCAGCAGGGAGGCACCTGGGAATGAGCAGTTCTTC. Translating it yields CASREAPGNEQFF.

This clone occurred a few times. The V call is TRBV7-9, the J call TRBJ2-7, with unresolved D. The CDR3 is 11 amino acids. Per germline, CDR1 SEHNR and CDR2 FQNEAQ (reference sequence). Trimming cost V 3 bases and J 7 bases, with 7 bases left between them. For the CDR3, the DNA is TGTGCCAGCAGCTTGCAGGCGGAGCAGTACTTC. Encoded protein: CASSLQAEQYF.

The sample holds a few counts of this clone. CDR3 protein: CASSPTGTGELFF. CDR3 sequence (DNA): TGTGCCAGCAGCCCGACAGGGACCGGGGAGCTGTTTTTT. The chain links TRBV7-9 to TRBJ2-2, with 7 bases aligning to TRBD1. The length of the CDR3 is 13 residues. Germline-derived CDR1 and CDR2 are SEHNR and FQNEAQ (reference sequence). J gave up 5 bases and V 5 bases, and 2 bases lay outside the gene matches.

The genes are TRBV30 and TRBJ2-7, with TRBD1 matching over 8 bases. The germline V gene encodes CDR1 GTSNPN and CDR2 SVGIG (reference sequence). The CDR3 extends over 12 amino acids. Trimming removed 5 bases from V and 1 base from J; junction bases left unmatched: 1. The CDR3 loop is CAWGQGSYEQYF. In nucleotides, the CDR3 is TGTGCCTGGGGACAGGGTTCCTACGAGCAGTACTTC.

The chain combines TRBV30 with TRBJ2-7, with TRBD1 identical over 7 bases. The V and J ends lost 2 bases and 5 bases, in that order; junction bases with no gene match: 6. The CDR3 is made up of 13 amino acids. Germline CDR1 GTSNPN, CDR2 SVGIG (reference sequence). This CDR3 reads CAWSPGQLHEQYF. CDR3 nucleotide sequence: TGTGCCTGGAGTCCGGGACAGCTGCACGAGCAGTACTTC.

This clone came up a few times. CDR3 sequence: CASSRTSGPNANTGELFF. The CDR3 DNA reads TGTGCCAGCAGTCGGACTAGCGGCCCCAACGCGAACACCGGGGAGCTGTTTTTT. The gene calls are TRBV2 and TRBJ2-2; 10 nucleotides line up with TRBD2. This CDR3 has 18 amino acids. CDR1 and CDR2 (germline): SNHLY, FYNNEI. V lost 5 bases to trimming and J lost 0 bases; unmatched junction nucleotides: 9.

CDR3 in DNA: TGCAGCGTTGTTGCAAACAATGAGCAGTTCTTC. Its protein is CSVVANNEQFF. V gene TRBV29-1 combines with J gene TRBJ2-1, with D hard to call. The CDR3 length is 11 residues. From germline, CDR1 is SQVTM and CDR2 ANQGSEA. V lost 4 bases and J 5 bases, leaving 6 bases between the germline ends.

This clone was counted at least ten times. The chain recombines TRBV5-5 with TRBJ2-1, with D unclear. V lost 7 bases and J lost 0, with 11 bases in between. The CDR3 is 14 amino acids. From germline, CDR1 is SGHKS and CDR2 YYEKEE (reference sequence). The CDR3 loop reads CASAATDSYNEQFF. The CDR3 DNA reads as TGTGCCAGCGCTGCGACGGACTCCTACAATGAGCAGTTCTTC.

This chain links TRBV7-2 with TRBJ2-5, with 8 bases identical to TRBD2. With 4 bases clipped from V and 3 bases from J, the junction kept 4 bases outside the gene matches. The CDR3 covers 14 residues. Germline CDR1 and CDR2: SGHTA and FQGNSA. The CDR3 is CASSSTSGKETQYF. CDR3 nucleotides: TGTGCCAGCAGCTCTACTAGCGGAAAAGAGACCCAGTACTTC.

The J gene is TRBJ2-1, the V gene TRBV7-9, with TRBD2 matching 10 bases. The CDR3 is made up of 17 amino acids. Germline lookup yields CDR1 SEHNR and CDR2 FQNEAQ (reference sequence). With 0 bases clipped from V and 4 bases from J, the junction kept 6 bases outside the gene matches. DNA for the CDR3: TGTGCCAGCAGCTTAGCGAGACCTAGCGGGAGTTACAATGAGCAGTTCTTC. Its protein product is CASSLARPSGSYNEQFF.

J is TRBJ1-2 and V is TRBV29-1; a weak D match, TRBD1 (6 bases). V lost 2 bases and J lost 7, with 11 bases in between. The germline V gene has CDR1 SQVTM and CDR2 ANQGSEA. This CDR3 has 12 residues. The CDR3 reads CSVERQDPGYTF. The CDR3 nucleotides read TGCAGCGTTGAAAGACAGGATCCTGGCTACACCTTC.

The CDR3 DNA sequence: TGCAGCGTTCACCTGGGGGGGGGTGAAAAACTGTTTTTT. This encodes CSVHLGGGEKLFF. This sequence joins TRBV29-1 and TRBJ1-4; a weak D match, TRBD1 (5 bases). V lost 5 bases and J 7 bases, leaving 14 bases between the germline ends. This CDR3 region has 13 residues. Germline loops: CDR1 SQVTM, CDR2 ANQGSEA. Complete variable domain (other parts from reference TRBV29-1 and TRBJ1-4): SAVISQKPSRDICQRGTSLTIQCQVDSQVTMMFWYRQQPGQSLTLIATANQGSEATYESGFVIDKFPISRPNLTFSTLTVSNMSPEDSSIYLCSVHLGGGEKLFFGSGTQLSVL.

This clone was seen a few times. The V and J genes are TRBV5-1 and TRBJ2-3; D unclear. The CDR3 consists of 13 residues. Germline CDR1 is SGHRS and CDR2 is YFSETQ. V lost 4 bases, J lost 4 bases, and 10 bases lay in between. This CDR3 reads CASSPGRADTQYF. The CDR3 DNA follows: TGCGCCAGCAGCCCCGGCCGGGCAGATACGCAGTATTTT. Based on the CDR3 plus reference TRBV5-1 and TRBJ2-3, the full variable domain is KAGVTQTPRYLIKTRGQQVTLSCSPISGHRSVSWYQQTPGQGLQFLFEYFSETQRNKGNFPGRFSGRQFSNSRSEMNVSTLELGDSALYLCASSPGRADTQYFGPGTRLTVL.

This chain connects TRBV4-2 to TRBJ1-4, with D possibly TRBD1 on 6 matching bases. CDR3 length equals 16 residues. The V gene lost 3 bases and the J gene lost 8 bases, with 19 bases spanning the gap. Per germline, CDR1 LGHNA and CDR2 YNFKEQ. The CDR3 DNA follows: TGTGCCAGCAGCCAGATTTACAGGGACTCTGAGGAAAAACTGTTTTTT. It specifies CASSQIYRDSEEKLFF.

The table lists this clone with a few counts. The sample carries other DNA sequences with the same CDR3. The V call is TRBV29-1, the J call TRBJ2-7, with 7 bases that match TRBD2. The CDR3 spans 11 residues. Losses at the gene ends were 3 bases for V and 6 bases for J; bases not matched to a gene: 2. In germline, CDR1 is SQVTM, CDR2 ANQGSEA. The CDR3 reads CSVDPGGEQYF. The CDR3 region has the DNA TGCAGCGTTGATCCGGGAGGCGAGCAGTACTTC.

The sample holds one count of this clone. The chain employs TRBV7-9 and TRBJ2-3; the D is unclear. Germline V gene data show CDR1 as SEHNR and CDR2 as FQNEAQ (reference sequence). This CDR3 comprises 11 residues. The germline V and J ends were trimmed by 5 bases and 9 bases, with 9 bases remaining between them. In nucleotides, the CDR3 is TGTGCCAGCAGCGGATATGAGACGCAGTATTTT. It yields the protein CASSGYETQYF.

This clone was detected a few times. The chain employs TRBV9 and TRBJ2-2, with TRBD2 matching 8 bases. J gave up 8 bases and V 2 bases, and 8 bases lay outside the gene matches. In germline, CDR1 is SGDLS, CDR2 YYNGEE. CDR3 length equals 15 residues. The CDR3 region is CASSVAGGPLGELFF. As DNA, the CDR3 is TGTGCCAGCAGCGTCGCGGGGGGACCCCTGGGGGAGCTGTTTTTT. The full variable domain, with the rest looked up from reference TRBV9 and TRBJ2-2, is DSGVTQTPKHLITATGQRVTLRCSPRSGDLSVYWYQQSLDQGLQFLIQYYNGEERAKGNILERFSAQQFPDLHSELNLSSLELGDSALYFCASSVAGGPLGELFFGEGSRLTVL.

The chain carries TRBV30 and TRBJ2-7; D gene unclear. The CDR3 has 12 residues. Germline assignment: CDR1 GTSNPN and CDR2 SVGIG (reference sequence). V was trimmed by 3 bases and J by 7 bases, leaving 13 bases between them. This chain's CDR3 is CAWSTISSEQYF. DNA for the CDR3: TGTGCCTGGAGCACCATCAGTAGTGAGCAGTACTTC.

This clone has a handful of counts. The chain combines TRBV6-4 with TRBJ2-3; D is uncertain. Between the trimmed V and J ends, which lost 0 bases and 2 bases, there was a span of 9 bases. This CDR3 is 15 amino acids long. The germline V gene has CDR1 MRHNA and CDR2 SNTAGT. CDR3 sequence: CASSDSTKHTDTQYF. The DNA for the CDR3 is TGTGCCAGCAGTGACTCAACTAAACACACAGATACGCAGTATTTT.

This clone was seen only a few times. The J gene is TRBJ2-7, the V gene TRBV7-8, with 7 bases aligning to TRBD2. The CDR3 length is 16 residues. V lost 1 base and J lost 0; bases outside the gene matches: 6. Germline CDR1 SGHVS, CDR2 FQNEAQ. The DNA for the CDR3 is TGTGCCAGCAGCTTAGAGAGCGGGACCAACTCCTACGAGCAGTACTTC. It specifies CASSLESGTNSYEQYF.

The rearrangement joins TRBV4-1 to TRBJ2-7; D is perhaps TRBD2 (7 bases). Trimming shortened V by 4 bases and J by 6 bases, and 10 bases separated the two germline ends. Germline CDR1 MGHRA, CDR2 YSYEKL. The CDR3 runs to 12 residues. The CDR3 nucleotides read TGCGCCAGCAGCCCCCGGGGGGCCGAGCAGTACTTC. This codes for CASSPRGAEQYF.

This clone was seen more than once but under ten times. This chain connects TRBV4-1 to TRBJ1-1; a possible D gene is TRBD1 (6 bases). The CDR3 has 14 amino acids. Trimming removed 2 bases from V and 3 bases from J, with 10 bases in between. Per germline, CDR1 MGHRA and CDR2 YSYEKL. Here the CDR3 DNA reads TGCGCCAGCAGCCAAAACAGGGTATACACTGAAGCTTTCTTT. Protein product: CASSQNRVYTEAFF.

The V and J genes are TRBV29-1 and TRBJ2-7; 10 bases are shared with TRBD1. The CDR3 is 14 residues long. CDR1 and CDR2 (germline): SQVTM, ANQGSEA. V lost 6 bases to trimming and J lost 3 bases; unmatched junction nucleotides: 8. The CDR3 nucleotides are TGCAGCGTGCCGGCCGGACAGGGGGACTACGAGCAGTACTTC. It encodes CSVPAGQGDYEQYF.

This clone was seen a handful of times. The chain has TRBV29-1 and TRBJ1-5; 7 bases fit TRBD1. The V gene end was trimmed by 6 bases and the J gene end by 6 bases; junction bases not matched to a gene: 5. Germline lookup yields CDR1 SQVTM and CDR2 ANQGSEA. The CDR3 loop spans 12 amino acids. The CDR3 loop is CSVSTGLQPQHF. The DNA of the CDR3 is TGCAGCGTCTCGACAGGGCTTCAGCCCCAGCATTTT.

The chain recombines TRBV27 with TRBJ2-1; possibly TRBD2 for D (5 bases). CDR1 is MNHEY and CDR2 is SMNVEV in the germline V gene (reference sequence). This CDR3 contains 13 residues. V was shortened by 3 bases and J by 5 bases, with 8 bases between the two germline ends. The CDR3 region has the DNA TGTGCCAGCAGTTTCGGGGTCCACAATGAGCAGTTCTTC. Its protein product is CASSFGVHNEQFF.

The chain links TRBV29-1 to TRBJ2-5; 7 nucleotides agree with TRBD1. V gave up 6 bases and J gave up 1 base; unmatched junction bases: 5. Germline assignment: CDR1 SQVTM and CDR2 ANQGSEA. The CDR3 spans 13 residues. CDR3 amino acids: CSVSTGLQETQYF. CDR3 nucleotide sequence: TGCAGCGTGTCGACAGGGCTCCAAGAGACCCAGTACTTC.

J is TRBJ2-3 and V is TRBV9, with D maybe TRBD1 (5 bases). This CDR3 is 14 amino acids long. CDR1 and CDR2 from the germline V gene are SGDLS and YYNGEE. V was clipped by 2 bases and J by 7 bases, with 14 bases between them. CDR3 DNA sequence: TGTGCCAGCAGCGTCTCACAATTGGGGCATACGCAGTATTTT. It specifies CASSVSQLGHTQYF.